This entry lists 15 T cell receptor beta chains sequenced from one sample in a study of T cell responses to AZD1222 COVID-19 vaccine. Clones were read by immunoSEQ multiplex PCR, and TCRdb kept only the in-frame ones, dropping some. The sample shows 100,000 to 150,000 clones, approximately 92% of them seen only once. This specimen was peripheral blood, taken on day 0 of AZD1222 vaccination. All receptors come from an adult in good health.

The J gene is TRBJ1-5, the V gene TRBV3-1 (or the pseudogene TRBV3-2); D is unclear. Deletions cut 4 bases from V and 0 bases from J, with 10 bases between. Germline V gives CDR1 LGHDT, CDR2 YNNKEL (reference sequence). The CDR3 covers 15 residues. The CDR3 is CASSPGPYSNQPQHF. CDR3 nucleotides: TGTGCCAGCAGCCCAGGACCCTATAGCAATCAGCCCCAGCATTTT.

The chain couples TRBV28 to TRBJ2-2; no clear D. The V gene's germline CDR1 is MDHEN and CDR2 SYDVKM. The ends were cut back, 6 bases at V and 3 bases at J, with 11 bases in the middle. The CDR3 runs to 14 residues. CDR3 loop: CASSQGLYTGELFF. CDR3 DNA: TGTGCCAGCAGCCAAGGGCTGTACACCGGGGAGCTGTTTTTT. The full variable domain, with the rest looked up from reference TRBV28 and TRBJ2-2, is DVKVTQSSRYLVKRTGEKVFLECVQDMDHENMFWYRQDPGLGLRLIYFSYDVKMKEKGDIPEGYSVSREKKERFSLILESASTNQTSMYLCASSQGLYTGELFFGEGSRLTVL.

The chain employs TRBV5-1 and TRBJ1-2; D ambiguous. Trimming left V 5 bases short and J 6 bases short, with 20 bases between. The CDR3 totals 15 residues. Germline CDR1 reads SGHRS; CDR2 reads YFSETQ. The CDR3 DNA reads TGCGCCAGCAGTTTTGGAGGAGGCCGCGGTAATGGCTACACCTTC. It is translated as CASSFGGGRGNGYTF. Complete variable domain (other parts from reference TRBV5-1 and TRBJ1-2): KAGVTQTPRYLIKTRGQQVTLSCSPISGHRSVSWYQQTPGQGLQFLFEYFSETQRNKGNFPGRFSGRQFSNSRSEMNVSTLELGDSALYLCASSFGGGRGNGYTFGSGTRLTVV.

The J gene is TRBJ1-4, the V gene TRBV9; D is uncertain. V dropped 4 bases and J dropped 4 bases, with 14 bases sitting between them. Germline lookup yields CDR1 SGDLS and CDR2 YYNGEE. The CDR3 runs 15 residues. The CDR3 DNA reads TGTGCCAGCAGCCCCGGAGCCCGGGGTAATGAAAAACTGTTTTTT. It encodes CASSPGARGNEKLFF.

V is TRBV4-3 and J is TRBJ2-3, with TRBD2 matching over 11 bases. There are 14 residues in the CDR3. The ends lost 6 bases at V and 4 bases at J; junction bases unmatched: 3. The V gene's germline CDR1 is LGHNA and CDR2 YSLEER. In DNA form, the CDR3 reads TGCGCCAGCAGGGCTAGCGGGAGGTCAGATACGCAGTATTTT. Residues: CASRASGRSDTQYF.

This chain links TRBV18 with TRBJ2-4; tentatively, D is TRBD2 (5 bases). The CDR3 loop spans 16 amino acids. The V end lost 8 bases, the J end lost 7 bases, and 24 bases lay between the germline ends. Germline CDR1 reads KGHSH; CDR2 reads LQKENI. The CDR3 region is CASTTGWESARNIQYF. Written as DNA, the CDR3 is TGTGCCAGCACGACCGGGTGGGAGAGTGCAAGGAACATTCAGTACTTC.

The DNA for the CDR3 is TGTGCCAGCAGCTTCGACAGGCCACAGCCCCAGCATTTT. Translating it yields CASSFDRPQPQHF. The chain couples TRBV7-2 to TRBJ1-5; perhaps TRBD1 as D (6 bases). Germline V CDR1 and CDR2: SGHTA, FQGNSA. CDR3 length equals 13 residues. Trimming took off 3 bases at V and 7 bases at J, with 10 bases between the two ends. The complete variable domain, with remaining parts taken from reference TRBV7-2 and TRBJ1-5, reads GAGVSQSPSNKVTEKGKDVELRCDPISGHTALYWYRQSLGQGLEFLIYFQGNSAPDKSGLPSDRFSAERTGGSVSTLTIQRTQQEDSAVYLCASSFDRPQPQHFGDGTRLSIL.

The rearrangement uses TRBV7-9 and TRBJ2-3, with D possibly being TRBD1 or TRBD2 (6 bases each). CDR1 SEHNR and CDR2 FQNEAQ come from the germline V gene (reference sequence). This CDR3 has 15 amino acids. Trimming took 0 bases from V and 4 from J, leaving 11 bases between them. CDR3 DNA: TGTGCCAGCAGCTTAGCGACAGGAGGGGCAGATACGCAGTATTTT. It encodes CASSLATGGADTQYF.

This clone was detected only once. The V call is TRBV5-1, the J call TRBJ2-3; 8 bases agree with TRBD1. The CDR3 runs 14 residues. Germline CDR1 reads SGHRS; CDR2 reads YFSETQ. V shed 4 bases, J shed 6 bases, and the junction held 7 bases outside the gene matches. CDR3 bases: TGCGCCAGCAGCAGACAGGGGCCTCTGGATACGCAGTATTTT. Its translation is CASSRQGPLDTQYF.

The rearrangement links TRBV7-2 to TRBJ2-5; no clear D. This CDR3 spans 15 amino acids. With 5 bases removed from V and 0 bases from J, the gap between germline ends came to 13 bases. Germline V gives CDR1 SGHTA, CDR2 FQGNSA. Written as DNA, the CDR3 is TGTGCCAGCAGCCCCGGACCGTTAGACCAAGAGACCCAGTACTTC. Amino acid sequence: CASSPGPLDQETQYF.

This sequence joins TRBV4-3 and TRBJ1-2; D is possibly TRBD1 (5 bases). The CDR3 loop spans 17 amino acids. Trimming pared 0 bases from V and 4 bases from J, leaving 18 bases between. The germline CDR1 and CDR2 sequences are LGHNA and YSLEER. This CDR3 is CASSQDPSRQRSYGYTF. CDR3 DNA: TGCGCCAGCAGCCAAGACCCCTCGAGACAGCGTTCCTATGGCTACACCTTC.

The chain carries TRBV27 and TRBJ1-1; D is unclear. The CDR3 runs to 18 residues. Germline CDR1 MNHEY, CDR2 SMNVEV (reference sequence). V was cut by 11 bases and J by 0 bases, with 28 bases left in between. The chain's CDR3 is CAWEPGVFLLGMNTEAFF. The CDR3 DNA follows: TGTGCCTGGGAACCTGGCGTCTTCCTCCTGGGGATGAACACTGAAGCTTTCTTT.

On this clone itself: Germline is not matched at one junction end, which may reflect a read error. The chain combines TRBV28 with TRBJ1-5; D perhaps matches TRBD1 (5 bases). Germline CDR1 MDHEN, CDR2 SYDVKM. The CDR3 runs to 12 residues. The CDR3, as DNA: TGTGCCAGCAGTCTCCGACAGAATGCCCCAGCATTT. This gives the protein CASSLRQNAPAF.

This chain links TRBV24-1 with TRBJ2-3; the match to TRBD2 covers 7 bases. The junction had 8 bases not matched to a gene; V was cut back by 9 bases and J by 3 bases. Looked up from germline, CDR1 is KGHDR and CDR2 is SFDVKD. The CDR3 has 14 amino acids. CDR3 nucleotide sequence: TGTGCCACCCGGGGAGGGATACCGACAGATACGCAGTATTTT. Encoded protein: CATRGGIPTDTQYF.

This clone showed up just a few times. The DNA for the CDR3 is TGCAGCGTTGTAGGGACTAGCGGGTCGCAAGAGACCCAGTACTTC. Protein product: CSVVGTSGSQETQYF. The gene calls are TRBV29-1 and TRBJ2-5, with 12 bases matching TRBD2. Germline CDR1 is SQVTM and CDR2 is ANQGSEA. V lost 4 bases to trimming and J lost 2 bases; unmatched junction nucleotides: 5. The CDR3 contains 15 residues. Filled out from reference TRBV29-1 and TRBJ2-5, the complete variable domain reads SAVISQKPSRDICQRGTSLTIQCQVDSQVTMMFWYRQQPGQSLTLIATANQGSEATYESGFVIDKFPISRPNLTFSTLTVSNMSPEDSSIYLCSVVGTSGSQETQYFGPGTRLLVL.